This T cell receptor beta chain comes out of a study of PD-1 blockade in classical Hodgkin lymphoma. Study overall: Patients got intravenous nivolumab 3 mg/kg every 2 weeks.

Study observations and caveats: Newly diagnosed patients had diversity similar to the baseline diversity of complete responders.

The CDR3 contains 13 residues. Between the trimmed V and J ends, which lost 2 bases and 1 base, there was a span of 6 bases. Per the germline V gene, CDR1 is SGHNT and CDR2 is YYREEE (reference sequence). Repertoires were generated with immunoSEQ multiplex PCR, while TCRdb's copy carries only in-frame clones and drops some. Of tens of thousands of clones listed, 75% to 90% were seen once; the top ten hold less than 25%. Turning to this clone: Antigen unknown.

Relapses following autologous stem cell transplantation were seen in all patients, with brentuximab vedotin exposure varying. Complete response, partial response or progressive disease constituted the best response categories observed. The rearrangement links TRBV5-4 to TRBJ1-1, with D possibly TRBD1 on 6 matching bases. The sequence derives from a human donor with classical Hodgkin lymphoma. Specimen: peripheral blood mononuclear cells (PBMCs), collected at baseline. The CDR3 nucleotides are TGTGCCAGCAGCTTACAGGGGAACACTGAAGCTTTCTTT. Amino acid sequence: CASSLQGNTEAFF.